The 2 T cell receptor beta chains presented below share a single source sample, sequenced in a study of response to subunit inactivated influenza vaccine. Using its own MiXCR run on the RT-PCR reads, TCRdb lists one record per CDR3 protein. Here the sample spans about 780,000 distinct CDR3 sequences, about a fifth being singletons. Sequenced here: PBMCs from blood, sampled about 5 days after vaccination. The receptors derive from a man over 45 who received an inactivated influenza vaccine.

This clonotype was counted at least ten times. This sequence joins TRBV20-1 and TRBJ2-7, with 8 nucleotides matching TRBD1. CDR3 length: 14 amino acids. Germline V gene sequence: CDR1 DFQATT, CDR2 SNEGSKA (reference sequence). V gave up 4 bases and J gave up 6 bases; unmatched junction bases: 11. The DNA for the CDR3 is TGCAGTGCTACACCGGGACAGGTACTCCTCGAGCAGTACTTC. This translates into CSATPGQVLLEQYF.

This clonotype was counted a few times. This sequence joins TRBV5-1 and TRBJ2-1; 7 bases fit TRBD1. This CDR3 region has 15 residues. CDR1 is SGHRS and CDR2 is YFSETQ in the germline V gene. With V trimmed by 4 bases and J by 3 bases, 7 bases remained unmatched. The CDR3 DNA reads as TGCGCCAGCAGCACCCAGGGGGAAGACTACAATGAGCAGTTCTTC. Translated: CASSTQGEDYNEQFF.